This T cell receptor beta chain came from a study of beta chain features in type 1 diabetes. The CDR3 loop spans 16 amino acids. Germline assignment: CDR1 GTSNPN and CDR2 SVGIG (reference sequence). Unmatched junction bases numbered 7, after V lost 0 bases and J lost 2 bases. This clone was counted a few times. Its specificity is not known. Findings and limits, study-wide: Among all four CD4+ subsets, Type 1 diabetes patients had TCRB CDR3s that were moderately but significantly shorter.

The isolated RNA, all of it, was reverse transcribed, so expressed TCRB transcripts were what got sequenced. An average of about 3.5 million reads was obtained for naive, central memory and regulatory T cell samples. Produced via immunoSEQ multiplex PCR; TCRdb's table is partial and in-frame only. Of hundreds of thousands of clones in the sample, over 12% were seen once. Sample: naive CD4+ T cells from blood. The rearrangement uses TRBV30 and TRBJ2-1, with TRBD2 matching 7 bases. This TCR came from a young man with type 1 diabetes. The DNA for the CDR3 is TGTGCCTGGAGTGTACGGGGGGTTCACCCCTACAATGAGCAGTTCTTC. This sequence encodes CAWSVRGVHPYNEQFF.